The clone carrying this T cell receptor (beta chain) was observed a handful of times. This sample stems from a study of T-cell memory formation after mild COVID-19. V shed 5 bases and J shed 0 bases, with 5 bases lying between them. Looked up from germline, CDR1 is DFQATT and CDR2 is SNEGSKA (reference sequence). The length of the CDR3 is 12 residues. TCRdb redid the calling of the 5' RACE reads with MiXCR, one entry per CDR3 protein. In the table there are some 250,000 distinct CDR3 sequences, roughly 18% of which are singletons. The sequence derives from a man in his late teens or twenties who had mild COVID-19 (a few samples of this study predate the infection). Cell type and time point are not known. The material sequenced was PBMCs or a T cell subset sorted from them (not recorded which). The chain has TRBV20-1 and TRBJ1-5; D is unclear. The CDR3, as DNA: TGCAGTGCTCTCAATAGCAATCAGCCCCAGCATTTT. Encoded protein: CSALNSNQPQHF.